These 21 T cell receptor beta chains were sequenced from one sample in a study of immune cell composition in non-small cell lung cancer. Using immunoSEQ multiplex PCR, the repertoire was profiled, and TCRdb retains in-frame clones only, with some absent. Of over 15,000 clones detected, 77% appear once; the ten largest clones hold approximately 9.2%. The normal lung sample lay at least 3 cm, and maximally far, from the tumour. The same sample was also studied in work on CD4 T cells in lung cancer.

The sample consisted of non-adjacent lung tissue. Receptors were obtained from a human donor with non-small cell lung cancer.

V gene TRBV28 combines with J gene TRBJ2-1; D uncertain. Germline V gene lookup returns CDR1 MDHEN and CDR2 SYDVKM. Trimming shortened V by 3 bases and J by 9 bases, and 9 bases separated the two germline ends. The CDR3 totals 12 residues. Here the CDR3 DNA reads TGTGCCAGCAGTTTTTACGTGGGTGAGCAGTTCTTC. Translation gives CASSFYVGEQFF. Full variable domain (outside the CDR3, taken from reference TRBV28 and TRBJ2-1): DVKVTQSSRYLVKRTGEKVFLECVQDMDHENMFWYRQDPGLGLRLIYFSYDVKMKEKGDIPEGYSVSREKKERFSLILESASTNQTSMYLCASSFYVGEQFFGPGTRLTVL.

This clone has only one observation. The chain joins TRBV6-5 to TRBJ1-4; no clear D gene. From germline, CDR1 is MNHEY and CDR2 SVGAGI. This CDR3 region has 16 residues. The germline V and J ends were trimmed by 0 bases and 6 bases, with 14 bases remaining between them. CDR3 nucleotide sequence: TGTGCCAGCAGTTACTCAGGACCTCCCCGGGATGAAAAACTGTTTTTT. This gives the protein CASSYSGPPRDEKLFF.

The rearrangement joins TRBV2 to TRBJ2-1; possibly TRBD2 for D (7 bases). V shed 9 bases and J shed 13 bases, with 16 bases lying between them. Germline CDR1 is SNHLY and CDR2 is FYNNEI. This CDR3 contains 11 residues. In nucleotides, the CDR3 is TGTGCCAGTCACTTTCCGGGGGGCCAGTTCTTC. Its translation: CASHFPGGQFF.

This chain joins TRBV5-1 and TRBJ2-1; 7 bases align to TRBD1. J lost 0 bases, V lost 3 bases, and 6 bases had no gene match. Germline assignment: CDR1 SGHRS and CDR2 YFSETQ. This CDR3 region has 16 residues. The CDR3 loop is CASSSRGRSSYNEQFF. In DNA form, the CDR3 reads TGCGCCAGCAGCTCTAGGGGGCGAAGCTCCTACAATGAGCAGTTCTTC.

V is TRBV7-6 and J is TRBJ2-5; no firm D call. V shed 2 bases and J shed 4 bases, with 8 bases lying between them. Germline CDR1 SGHVS, CDR2 FNYEAQ. The CDR3 is 13 amino acids. CDR3 in amino acids: CASSLNQRETQYF. CDR3 in DNA: TGTGCCAGCAGCTTAAATCAGCGAGAGACCCAGTACTTC.

V usage is TRBV30 and J usage is TRBJ1-5; 8 bases are shared with TRBD1. Germline values: CDR1 GTSNPN, CDR2 SVGIG (reference sequence). The length of the CDR3 is 14 residues. V shed 2 bases, J shed 5 bases, and the junction held 5 bases outside the gene matches. Here the CDR3 reads CAWSKDRDDQPQHF. CDR3 nucleotide sequence: TGTGCCTGGAGTAAGGACAGGGATGATCAGCCCCAGCATTTT.

The V and J genes are TRBV4-3 and TRBJ1-2; 8 bases align to TRBD1. This CDR3 is built from 14 residues. Germline V lookup: CDR1 LGHNA, CDR2 YSLEER. Losses at the gene ends were 2 bases for V and 10 bases for J; bases not matched to a gene: 9. The CDR3 loop is CASSQRTGGRIYTF. The DNA for the CDR3 is TGCGCCAGCAGCCAACGAACAGGGGGACGTATCTACACCTTC.

This clone was counted between two and nine times. The chain uses TRBV13 and TRBJ1-6; a possible D gene is TRBD1 (5 bases). V lost 3 bases and J lost 10, with 16 bases in between. The germline V gene encodes CDR1 PRHDT and CDR2 FYEKMQ (reference sequence). This CDR3 is built from 15 residues. The CDR3 bases are TGTGCCAGCAGCTTGATCGCGCAGGGCAACTCACCCCTCCACTTT. Its translation: CASSLIAQGNSPLHF.

The J gene is TRBJ2-3, the V gene TRBV11-3; D is unclear. CDR1 is SGHNT, CDR2 YENEEA, per germline. V was cut by 1 base and J by 0 bases, with 5 bases left in between. CDR3 size: 14 residues. CDR3: CASSLGVSTDTQYF. CDR3 sequence (DNA): TGTGCCAGCAGCTTAGGAGTTAGCACAGATACGCAGTATTTT. Full variable domain (missing parts from reference TRBV11-3 and TRBJ2-3): EAGVVQSPRYKIIEKKQPVAFWCNPISGHNTLYWYLQNLGQGPELLIRYENEEAVDDSQLPKDRFSAERLKGVDSTLKIQPAELGDSAVYLCASSLGVSTDTQYFGPGTRLTVL.

The rearrangement joins TRBV6-1 to TRBJ2-5; 9 bases match TRBD1. The J call may not be correct, given that the DNA end is closer to TRBJ2-7. The CDR3 length is 14 residues. Germline V gene sequence: CDR1 MNHNS, CDR2 SASEGT. CDR3 DNA sequence: TGTGCCAGCAGTGATCCGGGACAGGGCTACGAGCAGTACTTC. The encoded protein is CASSDPGQGYEQYF.

The chain combines TRBV11-1 with TRBJ2-2; 9 nucleotides agree with TRBD2. Germline CDR1 SGHAT, CDR2 FQDESV (reference sequence). The CDR3 contains 15 residues. The junction had 3 bases not matched to a gene; V was cut back by 1 base and J by 6 bases. DNA for the CDR3: TGTGCCAGCAGCTTAGTAGTAGCGGGGGCCGGGGAGCTGTTTTTT. Translation gives CASSLVVAGAGELFF.

The rearrangement joins TRBV11-2 to TRBJ2-5, with 10 bases matching TRBD2. CDR3 size: 16 residues. The germline CDR1 and CDR2 sequences are SGHAT and FQNNGV. Germline trimming cut 5 bases from V and 6 bases from J; bases unmatched to any gene: 12. The CDR3 region has the DNA TGTGCCAGCAGCCCGGGGTGGGCTAGCGGGAGCCAGACCCAGTACTTC. As protein: CASSPGWASGSQTQYF.

This clone is medium-sized in the sample. The genes are TRBV18 and TRBJ2-1; D gene ambiguous. Germline lookup yields CDR1 KGHSH and CDR2 LQKENI. The ends were cut back, 3 bases at V and 0 bases at J, with 9 bases in the middle. There are 15 residues in the CDR3. The CDR3 region is CASSPAGYSYNEQFF. CDR3 sequence (DNA): TGTGCCAGCTCACCCGCAGGTTACTCCTACAATGAGCAGTTCTTC.

The chain is built from TRBV6-5 and TRBJ1-1; D may be TRBD1 (5 bases). The CDR3 runs to 13 residues. The V and J ends lost 2 bases and 7 bases respectively, with 11 bases between them. Germline V gene lookup returns CDR1 MNHEY and CDR2 SVGAGI. The CDR3 reads CASSYDSLFEAFF. Written as DNA, the CDR3 is TGTGCCAGCAGTTACGACAGCCTCTTTGAAGCTTTCTTT.

V usage is TRBV5-1 and J usage is TRBJ1-2, with a tentative D call TRBD1 (6 bases). Germline V gene lookup returns CDR1 SGHRS and CDR2 YFSETQ. Trimming left V 1 base short and J 5 bases short, with 18 bases between. The CDR3 loop spans 16 amino acids. CDR3 sequence (DNA): TGCGCCAGCAGCTTGTCCGGGGGGGCTATCGCTTATGGCTACACCTTC. As protein: CASSLSGGAIAYGYTF.

The rearrangement uses TRBV2 and TRBJ1-1; possible D gene TRBD1, 5 bases. Trimming stripped 3 bases from V and 10 bases from J, with 15 bases between. Germline CDR1 SNHLY, CDR2 FYNNEI. The CDR3 consists of 13 residues. The CDR3 sequence: CASSETIGGTAFF. CDR3 nucleotides: TGTGCCAGCAGTGAGACGATTGGGGGTACAGCTTTCTTT. The full variable domain, rest sourced from reference TRBV2 and TRBJ1-1, is EPEVTQTPSHQVTQMGQEVILRCVPISNHLYFYWYRQILGQKVEFLVSFYNNEISEKSEIFDDQFSVERPDGSNFTLKIRSTKLEDSAMYFCASSETIGGTAFFGQGTRLTVV.

The chain uses TRBV6-6 and TRBJ1-5; 10 nucleotides match TRBD1. The germline V gene has CDR1 MNHNY and CDR2 SVGAGI (reference sequence). The V and J ends lost 6 bases and 3 bases, in that order; junction bases with no gene match: 5. The CDR3 contains 15 residues. CDR3: CASSRGQGINQPQHF. The CDR3 DNA reads as TGTGCCAGCAGCCGGGGACAGGGGATCAATCAGCCCCAGCATTTT.

This chain uses TRBV29-1 with TRBJ2-3; D unclear. The V end was cut by 3 bases, the J end by 5 bases, with 12 bases between. The CDR3 runs to 13 residues. The V gene's germline CDR1 is SQVTM and CDR2 ANQGSEA. The DNA for the CDR3 is TGCAGCGTTGAGGTAGAACGGCGAGATACGCAGTATTTT. As protein: CSVEVERRDTQYF.

The table lists this clone with a few counts. The chain combines TRBV7-3 with TRBJ2-2, with 10 bases aligning to TRBD2. V trimming: 2 bases; J trimming: 2 bases; junction bases outside the gene matches: 5. The CDR3 is made up of 17 amino acids. Germline V CDR1 and CDR2: SGHTA, FQGTGA. CDR3 in amino acids: CASSLLAGATNTGELFF. The CDR3 nucleotides are TGTGCCAGCAGCTTACTAGCGGGGGCGACCAACACCGGGGAGCTGTTTTTT.

This clone was detected a few times. This chain connects TRBV10-3 to TRBJ1-1; D remains unclear. Deletions cut 2 bases from V and 6 bases from J, with 13 bases between. In germline, CDR1 is ENHRY, CDR2 SYGVKD. CDR3 size: 14 residues. Here the CDR3 reads CAISEPETWPEAFF. DNA of the CDR3: TGTGCCATCAGTGAGCCTGAAACGTGGCCTGAAGCTTTCTTT.

This clone was seen a few times. V and J are TRBV27 and TRBJ2-7; no clear D gene. Germline V CDR1 and CDR2: MNHEY, SMNVEV (reference sequence). V was pared by 8 bases and J by 3 bases, with 23 bases between. The CDR3 length is 16 residues. The CDR3 region is CASSTSTGPYRYEQYF. The CDR3 coding sequence is TGTGCCAGCTCTACATCGACCGGGCCCTACCGCTACGAGCAGTACTTC.